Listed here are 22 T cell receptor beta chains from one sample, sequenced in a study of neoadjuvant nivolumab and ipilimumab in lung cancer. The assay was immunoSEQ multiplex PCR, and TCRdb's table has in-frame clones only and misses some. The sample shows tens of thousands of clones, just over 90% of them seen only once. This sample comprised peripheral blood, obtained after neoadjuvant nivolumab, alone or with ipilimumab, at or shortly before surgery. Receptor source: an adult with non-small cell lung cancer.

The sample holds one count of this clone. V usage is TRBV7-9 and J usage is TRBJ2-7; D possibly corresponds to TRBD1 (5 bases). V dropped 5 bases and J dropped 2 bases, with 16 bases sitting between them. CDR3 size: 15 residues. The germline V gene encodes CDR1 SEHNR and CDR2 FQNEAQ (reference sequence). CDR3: CASSLNYRTPYEQYF. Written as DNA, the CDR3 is TGTGCCAGCAGCCTAAACTACAGGACCCCCTACGAGCAGTACTTC.

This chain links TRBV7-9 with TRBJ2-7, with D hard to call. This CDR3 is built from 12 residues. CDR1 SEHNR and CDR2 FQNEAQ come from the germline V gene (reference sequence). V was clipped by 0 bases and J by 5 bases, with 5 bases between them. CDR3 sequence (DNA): TGTGCCAGCAGCTTAGCGAGAGACGAGCAGTACTTC. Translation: CASSLARDEQYF.

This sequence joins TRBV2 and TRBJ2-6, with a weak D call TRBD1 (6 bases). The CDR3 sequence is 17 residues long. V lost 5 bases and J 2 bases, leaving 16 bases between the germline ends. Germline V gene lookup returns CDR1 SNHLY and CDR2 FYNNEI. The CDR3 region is CASSRGGNTAGANVLTF. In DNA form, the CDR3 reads TGTGCCAGCAGTAGAGGGGGAAATACGGCTGGGGCCAACGTCCTGACTTTC.

The DNA of the CDR3 is TGTGCCAGCAGCGTAGATCGTTTTAGCCATAATTCACCCCTCCACTTT. It is translated as CASSVDRFSHNSPLHF. This sequence joins TRBV9 and TRBJ1-6; D is uncertain. Germline CDR1 reads SGDLS; CDR2 reads YYNGEE. This CDR3 spans 16 amino acids. V lost 0 bases, J lost 5 bases, and 12 bases lay in between.

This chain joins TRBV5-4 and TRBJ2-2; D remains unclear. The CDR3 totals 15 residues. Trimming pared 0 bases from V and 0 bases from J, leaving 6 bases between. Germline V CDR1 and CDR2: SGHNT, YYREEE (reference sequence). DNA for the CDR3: TGTGCCAGCAGCTTGGCCAGCGCGAACACCGGGGAGCTGTTTTTT. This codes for CASSLASANTGELFF.

The CDR3 DNA is TGTGCCAGCAGCTTAACCCTGAACACTGAAGCTTTCTTT. Amino acid sequence: CASSLTLNTEAFF. The chain uses TRBV7-3 and TRBJ1-1; D not resolved. Germline CDR1 reads SGHTA; CDR2 reads FQGTGA. Trimming took off 0 bases at V and 0 bases at J, with 2 bases between the two ends. The CDR3 runs 13 residues. Full variable domain (remainder filled in from reference TRBV7-3 and TRBJ1-1): GAGVSQTPSNKVTEKGKYVELRCDPISGHTALYWYRQSLGQGPEFLIYFQGTGAADDSGLPNDRFFAVRPEGSVSTLKIQRTERGDSAVYLCASSLTLNTEAFFGQGTRLTVV.

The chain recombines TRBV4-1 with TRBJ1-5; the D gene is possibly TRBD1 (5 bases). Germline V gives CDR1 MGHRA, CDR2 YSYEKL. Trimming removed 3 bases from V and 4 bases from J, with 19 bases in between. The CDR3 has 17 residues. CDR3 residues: CASSHGGALGGNQPQHF. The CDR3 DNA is TGCGCCAGCAGCCACGGAGGGGCACTTGGCGGAAATCAGCCCCAGCATTTT.

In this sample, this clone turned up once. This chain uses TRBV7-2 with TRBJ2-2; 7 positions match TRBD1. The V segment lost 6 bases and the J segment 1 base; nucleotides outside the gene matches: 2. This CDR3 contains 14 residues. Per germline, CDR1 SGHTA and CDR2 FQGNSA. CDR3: CASSRTGNTGELFF. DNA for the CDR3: TGTGCCAGCAGTCGGACAGGGAACACCGGGGAGCTGTTTTTT.

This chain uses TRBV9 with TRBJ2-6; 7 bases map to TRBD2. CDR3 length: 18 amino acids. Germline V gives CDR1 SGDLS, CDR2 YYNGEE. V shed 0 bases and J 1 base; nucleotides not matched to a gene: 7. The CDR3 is CASSVGSGVGSGANVLTF. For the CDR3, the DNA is TGTGCCAGCAGCGTAGGGAGCGGGGTTGGGTCTGGGGCCAACGTCCTGACTTTC.

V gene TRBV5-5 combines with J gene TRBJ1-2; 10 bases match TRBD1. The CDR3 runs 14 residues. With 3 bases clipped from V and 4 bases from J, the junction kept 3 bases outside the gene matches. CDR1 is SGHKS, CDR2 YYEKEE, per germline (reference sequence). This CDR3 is CASSSRTGGYGYTF. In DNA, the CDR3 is TGTGCCAGCAGCTCTAGGACAGGGGGCTATGGCTACACCTTC.

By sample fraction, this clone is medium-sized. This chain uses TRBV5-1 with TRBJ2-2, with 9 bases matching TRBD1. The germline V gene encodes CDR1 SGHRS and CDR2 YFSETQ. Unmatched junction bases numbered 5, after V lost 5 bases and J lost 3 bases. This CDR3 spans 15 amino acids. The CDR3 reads CASSVDRGDTGELFF. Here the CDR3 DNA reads TGCGCCAGCAGTGTGGACAGGGGTGACACCGGGGAGCTGTTTTTT.

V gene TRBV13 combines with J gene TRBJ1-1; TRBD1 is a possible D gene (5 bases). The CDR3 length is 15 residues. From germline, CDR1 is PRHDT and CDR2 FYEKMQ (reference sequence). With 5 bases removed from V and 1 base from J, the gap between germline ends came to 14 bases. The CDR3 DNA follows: TGTGCCAGCAGCCAACCCCCGGGGCCGAACACTGAAGCTTTCTTT. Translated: CASSQPPGPNTEAFF.

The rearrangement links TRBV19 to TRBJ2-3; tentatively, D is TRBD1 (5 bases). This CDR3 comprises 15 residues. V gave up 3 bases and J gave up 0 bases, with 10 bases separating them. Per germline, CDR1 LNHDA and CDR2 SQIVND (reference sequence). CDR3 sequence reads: CASSIMGHSTDTQYF. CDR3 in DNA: TGTGCCAGTAGTATTATGGGGCATAGCACAGATACGCAGTATTTT.

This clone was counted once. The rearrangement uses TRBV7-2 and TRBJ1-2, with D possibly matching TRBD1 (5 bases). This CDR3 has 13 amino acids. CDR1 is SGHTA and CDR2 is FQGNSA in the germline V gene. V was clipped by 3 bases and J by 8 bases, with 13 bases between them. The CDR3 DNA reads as TGTGCCAGCAGCTTGGCGGGAGGGGCCGGCTACACCTTC. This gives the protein CASSLAGGAGYTF.

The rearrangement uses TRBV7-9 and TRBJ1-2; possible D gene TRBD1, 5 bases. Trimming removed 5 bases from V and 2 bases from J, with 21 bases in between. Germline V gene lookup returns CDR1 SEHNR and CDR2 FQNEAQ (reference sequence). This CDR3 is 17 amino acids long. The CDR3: CASSRRTPNTGNYGYTF. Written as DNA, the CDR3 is TGTGCCAGCAGCCGACGTACACCTAATACAGGCAACTATGGCTACACCTTC.

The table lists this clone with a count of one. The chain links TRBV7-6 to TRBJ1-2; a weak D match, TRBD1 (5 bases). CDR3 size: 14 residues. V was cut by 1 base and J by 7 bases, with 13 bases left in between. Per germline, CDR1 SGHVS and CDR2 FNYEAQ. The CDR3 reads CASSLGARETGYTF. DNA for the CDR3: TGTGCCAGCAGCTTAGGGGCCAGGGAGACTGGCTACACCTTC.

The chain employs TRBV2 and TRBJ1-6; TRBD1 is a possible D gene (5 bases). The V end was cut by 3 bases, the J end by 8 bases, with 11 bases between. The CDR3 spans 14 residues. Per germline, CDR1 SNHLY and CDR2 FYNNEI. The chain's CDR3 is CASSDGRVYSPLHF. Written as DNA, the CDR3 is TGTGCCAGCAGTGATGGCAGGGTCTATTCACCCCTCCACTTT.

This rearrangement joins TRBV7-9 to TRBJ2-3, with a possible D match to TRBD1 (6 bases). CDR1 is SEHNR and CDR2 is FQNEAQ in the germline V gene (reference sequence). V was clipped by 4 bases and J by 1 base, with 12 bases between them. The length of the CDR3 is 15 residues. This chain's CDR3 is CASSSGTSGTDTQYF. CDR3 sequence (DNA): TGTGCCAGCAGCTCCGGGACATCGGGCACAGATACGCAGTATTTT.

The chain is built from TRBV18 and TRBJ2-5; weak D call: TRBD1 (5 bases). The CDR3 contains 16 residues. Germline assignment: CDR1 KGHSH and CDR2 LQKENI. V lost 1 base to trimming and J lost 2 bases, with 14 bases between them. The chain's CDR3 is CASSPLRQQQQETQYF. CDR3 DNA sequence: TGTGCCAGCTCACCACTGCGACAGCAGCAGCAAGAGACCCAGTACTTC.

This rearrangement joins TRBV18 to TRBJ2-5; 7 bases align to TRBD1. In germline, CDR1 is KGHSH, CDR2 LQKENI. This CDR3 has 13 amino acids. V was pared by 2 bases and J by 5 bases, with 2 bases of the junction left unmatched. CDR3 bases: TGTGCCAGCTCACCAGGCAGGGGGGAGACCCAGTACTTC. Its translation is CASSPGRGETQYF.

In DNA, the CDR3 is TGCGCCAGCAGCCTACACTTAGGGCGCAATTCACCCCTCCACTTT. It is translated as CASSLHLGRNSPLHF. The J gene is TRBJ1-6, the V gene TRBV4-1; D is unresolved. There are 15 residues in the CDR3. Germline CDR1 reads MGHRA; CDR2 reads YSYEKL. V dropped 4 bases and J dropped 7 bases, with 14 bases sitting between them.

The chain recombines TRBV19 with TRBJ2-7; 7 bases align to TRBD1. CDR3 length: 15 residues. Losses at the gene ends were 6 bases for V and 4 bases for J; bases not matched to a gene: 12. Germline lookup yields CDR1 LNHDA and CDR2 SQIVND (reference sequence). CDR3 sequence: CASSSRQGAPYEQYF. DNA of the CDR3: TGTGCCAGTAGCTCACGACAGGGAGCCCCGTACGAGCAGTACTTC.